Detailed here is one T cell receptor beta chain. This clonotype occurred many times. Its specific antigen is unknown. Nothing much larger sits one base from this clone, and base qualities are not available. The data belong to a study of T-cell reconstitution after alpha-beta-depleted transplantation in children (dated by TCRdb to about 2016). Concerning the study at large: Using TCR repertoire profiling, the study quantitatively followed how T-cell immune reconstitution unfolded in children after TCRalphabeta/CD19-depleted allogeneic hematopoietic cell transplantation.

The library relied on PCR. Instrument on record: Illumina HiSeq 2500. Molecular barcoding was employed in the preparation of TCR libraries, with unique molecular identifiers being used to normalize TCRbeta repertoire quantification. TCRdb redid the processing of the public reads, applying fastp at Q25 and MiXCR, and retained in-frame beta chains. CDR3 protein duplicates are merged, each entry listing the most common genes and DNA. In this sample the table shows around 250,000 distinct CDR3 sequences, roughly 8.2% of which occur a single time. Roughly 5.8% of the sample is in the top ten clones. The CDR3 measures 16 amino acids from cysteine to phenylalanine. The CDR3 DNA has 48 bases and is translated from base 1. CDR1 and CDR2, per the germline V gene, are MNHEY and SVGEGT. The trim is 1 base for V and 2 bases for J, with a gap of 14 bases between the germline ends. The research as a whole found: In some patients, high TCRbeta diversity at day 60 was attributed to recipient T cells and intrathymic progenitors that had survived conditioning. Apparently early alphabetaT-cell count recovery about two months after transplant reportedly relied on only several hundred rapidly expanded clones derived from non-depleted graft cells. Over subsequent months, a decline in hyperexpanded clone frequencies was noted, and after one year, T-cell counts and TCRbeta diversity were mostly ascribed to newly produced T cells.

In the paper's terms, the treatment or condition label means: allogeneic hematopoietic cell transplantation with graft depleted of TCRalphabeta T cells and CD19 B cells. TCRalphabeta/CD19-depleted allogeneic hematopoietic cell grafts were given to the transplant recipients, all of whom were children. The TCR originated in a male patient between 10 and 17 years old who had a stem cell transplant for acute lymphoblastic leukemia, so the T cells may come from the graft donor. This receptor chain uses TRBV6-2 or TRBV6-3 and TRBJ1-1, with no reliable assignment of the D segment. This material consisted of PBMCs, mostly from graft donor cells, taken 180 days after TCRalphabeta/CD19-depleted stem cell transplant. DNA sequence: TGTGCCAGCAGTTACTTAGGACCCACAGTTAACACTGAAGCTTTCTTT. Its coded protein is CASSYLGPTVNTEAFF.